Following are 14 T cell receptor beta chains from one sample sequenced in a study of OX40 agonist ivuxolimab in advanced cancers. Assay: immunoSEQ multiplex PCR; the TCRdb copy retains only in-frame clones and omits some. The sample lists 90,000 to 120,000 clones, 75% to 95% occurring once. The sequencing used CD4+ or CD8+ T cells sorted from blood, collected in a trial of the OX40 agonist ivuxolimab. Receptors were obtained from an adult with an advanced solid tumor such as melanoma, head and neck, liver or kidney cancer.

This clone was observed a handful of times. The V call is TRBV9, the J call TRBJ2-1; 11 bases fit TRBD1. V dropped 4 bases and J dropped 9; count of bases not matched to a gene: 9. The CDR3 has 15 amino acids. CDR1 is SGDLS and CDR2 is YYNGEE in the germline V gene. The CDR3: CASSPRDRGTSEQFF. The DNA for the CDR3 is TGTGCCAGCAGCCCCCGGGACAGGGGGACGAGTGAGCAGTTCTTC.

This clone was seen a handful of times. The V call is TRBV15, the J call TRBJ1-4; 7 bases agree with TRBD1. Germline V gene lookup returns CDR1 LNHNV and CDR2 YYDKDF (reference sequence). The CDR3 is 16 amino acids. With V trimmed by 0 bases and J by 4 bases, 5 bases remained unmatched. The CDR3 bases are TGTGCCACCAGCAGAGATCGAGGGACAGTTAATGAAAAACTGTTTTTT. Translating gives CATSRDRGTVNEKLFF.

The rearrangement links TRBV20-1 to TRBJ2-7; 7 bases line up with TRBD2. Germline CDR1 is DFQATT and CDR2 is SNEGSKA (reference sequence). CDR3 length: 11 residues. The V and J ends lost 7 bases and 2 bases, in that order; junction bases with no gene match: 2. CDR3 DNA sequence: TGCAGTGTCGGGGGGACCTACGAGCAGTACTTC. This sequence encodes CSVGGTYEQYF.

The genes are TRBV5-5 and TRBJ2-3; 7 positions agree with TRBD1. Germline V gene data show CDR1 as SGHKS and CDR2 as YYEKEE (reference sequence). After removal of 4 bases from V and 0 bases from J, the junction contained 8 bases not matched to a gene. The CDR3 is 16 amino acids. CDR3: CASSPWDSYSTDTQYF. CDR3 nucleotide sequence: TGTGCCAGCAGCCCCTGGGACAGCTATAGCACAGATACGCAGTATTTT.

CDR3 nucleotides: TGTGCCAGTAGTACACGGGACAGGGAGGGCTACACCTTC. Translated: CASSTRDREGYTF. The rearrangement uses TRBV19 and TRBJ1-2; 9 nucleotides line up with TRBD1. J lost 8 bases, V lost 4 bases, and 5 bases had no gene match. Germline-derived CDR1 and CDR2 are LNHDA and SQIVND (reference sequence). The CDR3 is 13 amino acids.

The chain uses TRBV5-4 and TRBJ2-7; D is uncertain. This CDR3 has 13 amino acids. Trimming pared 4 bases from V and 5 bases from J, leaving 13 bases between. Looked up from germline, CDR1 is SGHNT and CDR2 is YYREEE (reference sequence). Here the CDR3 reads CASSLAGVNEQYF. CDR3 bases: TGTGCCAGCAGCCTGGCAGGTGTGAACGAGCAGTACTTC.

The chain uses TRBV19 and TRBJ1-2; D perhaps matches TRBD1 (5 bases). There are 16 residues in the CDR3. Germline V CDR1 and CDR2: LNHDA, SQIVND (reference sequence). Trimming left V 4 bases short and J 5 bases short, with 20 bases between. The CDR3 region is CASSTILGPSIYGYTF. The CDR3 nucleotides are TGTGCCAGTAGTACTATCTTGGGACCATCTATTTATGGCTACACCTTC. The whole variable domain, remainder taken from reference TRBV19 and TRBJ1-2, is DGGITQSPKYLFRKEGQNVTLSCEQNLNHDAMYWYRQDPGQGLRLIYYSQIVNDFQKGDIAEGYSVSREKKESFPLTVTSAQKNPTAFYLCASSTILGPSIYGYTFGSGTRLTVV.

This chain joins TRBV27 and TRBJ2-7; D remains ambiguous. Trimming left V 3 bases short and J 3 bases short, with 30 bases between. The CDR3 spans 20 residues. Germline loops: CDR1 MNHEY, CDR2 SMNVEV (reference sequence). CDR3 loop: CASSFPKPPRIKKGYYEQYF. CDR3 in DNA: TGTGCCAGCAGTTTCCCCAAACCCCCCAGAATCAAGAAAGGATACTACGAGCAGTACTTC.

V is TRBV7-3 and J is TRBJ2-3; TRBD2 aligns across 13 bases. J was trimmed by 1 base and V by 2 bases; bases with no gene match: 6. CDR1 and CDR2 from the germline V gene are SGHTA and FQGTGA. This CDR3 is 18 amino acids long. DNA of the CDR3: TGTGCCAGCAGCTTAGGACTAGCGGGAGTCGTAGGCACAGATACGCAGTATTTT. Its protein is CASSLGLAGVVGTDTQYF.

The CDR3 bases are TGTGCCTGGAGTGTGGAGGAGACCCAGTACTTC. This translates into CAWSVEETQYF. The rearrangement uses TRBV30 and TRBJ2-5; D call uncertain. The CDR3 is 11 residues long. Trimming shortened V by 0 bases and J by 5 bases, and 4 bases separated the two germline ends. CDR1 and CDR2 (germline): GTSNPN, SVGIG (reference sequence).

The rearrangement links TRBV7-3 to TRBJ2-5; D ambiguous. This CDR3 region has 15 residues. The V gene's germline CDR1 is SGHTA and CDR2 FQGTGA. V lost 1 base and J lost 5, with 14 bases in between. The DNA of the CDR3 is TGTGCCAGCAGCTTAAGGGGTCACGTCTCGGAGACCCAGTACTTC. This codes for CASSLRGHVSETQYF.

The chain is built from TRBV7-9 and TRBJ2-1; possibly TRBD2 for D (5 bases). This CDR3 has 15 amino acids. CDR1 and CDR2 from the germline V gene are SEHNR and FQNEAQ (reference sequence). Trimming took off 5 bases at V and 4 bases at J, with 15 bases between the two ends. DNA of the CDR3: TGTGCCAGCAGCCCCACGAGGGTATCTTACAATGAGCAGTTCTTC. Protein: CASSPTRVSYNEQFF.

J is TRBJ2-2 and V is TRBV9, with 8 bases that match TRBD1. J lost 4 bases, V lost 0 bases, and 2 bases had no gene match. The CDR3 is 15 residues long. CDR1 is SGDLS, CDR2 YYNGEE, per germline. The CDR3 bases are TGTGCCAGCAGCGTAGGGGGACAGGTCACCGGGGAGCTGTTTTTT. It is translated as CASSVGGQVTGELFF.

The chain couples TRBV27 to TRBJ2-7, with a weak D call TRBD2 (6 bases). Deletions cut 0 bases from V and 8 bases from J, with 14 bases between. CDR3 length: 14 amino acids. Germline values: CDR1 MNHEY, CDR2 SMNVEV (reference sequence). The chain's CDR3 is CASSLSRPGVKQYF. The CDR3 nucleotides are TGTGCCAGCAGTTTATCGCGGCCGGGAGTAAAGCAGTACTTC.